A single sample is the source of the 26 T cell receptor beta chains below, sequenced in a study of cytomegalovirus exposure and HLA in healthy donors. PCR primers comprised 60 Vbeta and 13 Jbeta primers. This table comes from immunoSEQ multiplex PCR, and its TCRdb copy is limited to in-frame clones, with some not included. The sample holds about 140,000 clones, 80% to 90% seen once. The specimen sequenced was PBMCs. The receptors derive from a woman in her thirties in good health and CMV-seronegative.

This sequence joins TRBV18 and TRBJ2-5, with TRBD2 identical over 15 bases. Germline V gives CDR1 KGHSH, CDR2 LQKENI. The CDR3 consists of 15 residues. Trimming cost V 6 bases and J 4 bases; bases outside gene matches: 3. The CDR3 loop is CASSGLAGGPETQYF. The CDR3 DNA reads TGTGCCAGCTCTGGACTAGCGGGAGGGCCAGAGACCCAGTACTTC.

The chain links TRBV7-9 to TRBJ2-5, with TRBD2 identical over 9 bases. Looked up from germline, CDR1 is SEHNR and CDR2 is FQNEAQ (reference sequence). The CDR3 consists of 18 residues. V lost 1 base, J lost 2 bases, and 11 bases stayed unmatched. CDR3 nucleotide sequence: TGTGCCAGCAGCTTAGGGGGGCTAGCGGGGCTCCCGCAAGAGACCCAGTACTTC. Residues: CASSLGGLAGLPQETQYF.

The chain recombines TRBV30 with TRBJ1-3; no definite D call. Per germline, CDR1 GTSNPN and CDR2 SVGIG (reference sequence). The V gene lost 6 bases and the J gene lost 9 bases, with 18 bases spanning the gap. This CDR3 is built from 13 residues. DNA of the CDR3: TGTGCCTGTGGATTTACTGGAACGGGCACCATATATTTT. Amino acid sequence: CACGFTGTGTIYF.

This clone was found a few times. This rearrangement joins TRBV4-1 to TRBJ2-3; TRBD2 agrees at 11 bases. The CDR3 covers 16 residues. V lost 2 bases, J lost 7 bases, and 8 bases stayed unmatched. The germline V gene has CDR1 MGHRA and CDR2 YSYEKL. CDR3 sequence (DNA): TGCGCCAGCAGCCAACCCACTAGCGGGAGTCGGAATACGCAGTATTTT. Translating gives CASSQPTSGSRNTQYF.

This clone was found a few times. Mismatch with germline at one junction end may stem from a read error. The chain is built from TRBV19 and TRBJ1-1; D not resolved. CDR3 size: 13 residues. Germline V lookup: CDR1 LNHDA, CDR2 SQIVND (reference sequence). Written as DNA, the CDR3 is TGTGCCAGTAGTATAATTCCCGGTCGTGAGGAGGCTTTT. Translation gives CASSIIPGREEAF. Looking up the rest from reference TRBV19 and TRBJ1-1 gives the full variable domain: DGGITQSPKYLFRKEGQNVTLSCEQNLNHDAMYWYRQDPGQGLRLIYYSQIVNDFQKGDIAEGYSVSREKKESFPLTVTSAQKNPTAFYLCASSIIPGREEAFGQGTRLTVV.

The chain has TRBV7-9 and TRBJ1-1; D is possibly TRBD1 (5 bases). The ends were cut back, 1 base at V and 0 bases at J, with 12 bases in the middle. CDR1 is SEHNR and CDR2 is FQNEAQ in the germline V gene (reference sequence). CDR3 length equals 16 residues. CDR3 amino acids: CASSLVKTVMNTEAFF. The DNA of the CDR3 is TGTGCCAGCAGCTTAGTTAAGACAGTCATGAACACTGAAGCTTTCTTT.

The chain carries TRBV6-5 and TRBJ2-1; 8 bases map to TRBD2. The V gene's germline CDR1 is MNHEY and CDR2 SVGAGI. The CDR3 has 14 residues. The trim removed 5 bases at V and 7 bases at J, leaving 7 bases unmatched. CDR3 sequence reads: CASSHGTSANEQFF. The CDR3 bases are TGTGCCAGCAGTCACGGGACTAGTGCGAATGAGCAGTTCTTC.

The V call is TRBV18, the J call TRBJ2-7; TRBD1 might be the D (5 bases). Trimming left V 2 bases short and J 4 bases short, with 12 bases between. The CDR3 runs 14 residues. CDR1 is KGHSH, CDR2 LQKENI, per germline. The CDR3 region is CASSPGLSGYEQYF. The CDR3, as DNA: TGTGCCAGCTCACCAGGGCTCTCAGGGTACGAGCAGTACTTC. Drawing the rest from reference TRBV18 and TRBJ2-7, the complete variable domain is NAGVMQNPRHLVRRRGQEARLRCSPMKGHSHVYWYRQLPEEGLKFMVYLQKENIIDESGMPKERFSAEFPKEGPSILRIQQVVRGDSAAYFCASSPGLSGYEQYFGPGTRLTVT.

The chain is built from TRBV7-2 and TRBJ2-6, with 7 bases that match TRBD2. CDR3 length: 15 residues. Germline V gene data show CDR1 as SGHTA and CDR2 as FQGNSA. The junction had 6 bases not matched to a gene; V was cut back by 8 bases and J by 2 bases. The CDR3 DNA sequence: TGTGCCAGCCGCCCAGGGAGGGCTGGGGCCAACGTCCTGACTTTC. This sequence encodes CASRPGRAGANVLTF.

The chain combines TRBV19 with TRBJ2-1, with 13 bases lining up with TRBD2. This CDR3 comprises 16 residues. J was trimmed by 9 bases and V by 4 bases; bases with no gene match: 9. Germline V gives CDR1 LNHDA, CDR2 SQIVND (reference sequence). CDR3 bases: TGTGCCAGTAGTACCCTACTAGCGGGAGGGAGCGGTGAGCAGTTCTTC. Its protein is CASSTLLAGGSGEQFF.

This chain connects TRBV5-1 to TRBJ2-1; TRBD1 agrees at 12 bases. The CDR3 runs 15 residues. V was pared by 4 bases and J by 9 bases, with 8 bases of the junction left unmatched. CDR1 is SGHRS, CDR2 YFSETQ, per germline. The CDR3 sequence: CASSVGQGATGEQFF. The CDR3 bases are TGCGCCAGCAGCGTGGGACAGGGGGCCACCGGTGAGCAGTTCTTC.

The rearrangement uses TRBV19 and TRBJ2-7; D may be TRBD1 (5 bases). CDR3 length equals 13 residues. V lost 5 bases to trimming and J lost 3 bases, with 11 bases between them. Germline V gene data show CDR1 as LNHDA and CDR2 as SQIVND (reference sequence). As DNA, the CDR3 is TGTGCCAGTAGTTTGAGACAGCGCTACGAGCAGTACTTC. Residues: CASSLRQRYEQYF.

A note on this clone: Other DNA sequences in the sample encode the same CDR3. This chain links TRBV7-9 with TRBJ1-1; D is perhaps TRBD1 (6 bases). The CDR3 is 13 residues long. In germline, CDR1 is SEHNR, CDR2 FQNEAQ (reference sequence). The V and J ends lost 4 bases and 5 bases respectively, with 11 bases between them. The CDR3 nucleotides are TGTGCCAGCAGCTCACAGGGAGGGACTGAAGCTTTCTTT. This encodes CASSSQGGTEAFF.

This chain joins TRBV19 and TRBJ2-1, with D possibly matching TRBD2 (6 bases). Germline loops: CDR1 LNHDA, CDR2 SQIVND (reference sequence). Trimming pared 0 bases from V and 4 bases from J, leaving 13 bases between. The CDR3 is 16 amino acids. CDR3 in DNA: TGTGCCAGTAGTATAGATCGTGGGACTGGGTACAATGAGCAGTTCTTC. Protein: CASSIDRGTGYNEQFF.

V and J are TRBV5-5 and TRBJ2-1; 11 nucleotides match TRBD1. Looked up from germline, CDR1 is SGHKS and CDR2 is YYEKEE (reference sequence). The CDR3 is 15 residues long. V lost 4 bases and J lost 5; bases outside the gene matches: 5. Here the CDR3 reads CASSQGQGVDNEQFF. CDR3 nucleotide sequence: TGTGCCAGCAGCCAGGGACAGGGGGTGGACAATGAGCAGTTCTTC.

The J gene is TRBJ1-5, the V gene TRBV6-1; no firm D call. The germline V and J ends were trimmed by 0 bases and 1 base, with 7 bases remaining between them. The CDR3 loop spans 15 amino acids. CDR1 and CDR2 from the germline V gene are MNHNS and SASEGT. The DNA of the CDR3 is TGTGCCAGCAGTGAAGCGGCAACCAGCAATCAGCCCCAGCATTTT. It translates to CASSEAATSNQPQHF.

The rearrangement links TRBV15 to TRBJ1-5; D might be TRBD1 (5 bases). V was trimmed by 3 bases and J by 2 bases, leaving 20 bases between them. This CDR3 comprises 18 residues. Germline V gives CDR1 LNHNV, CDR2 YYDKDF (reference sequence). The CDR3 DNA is TGTGCCACCAGCAGCCCAATAATTTACCAGGGCCGCAATCAGCCCCAGCATTTT. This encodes CATSSPIIYQGRNQPQHF.

The CDR3 sequence is CASSLYPGLAAYNEQFF. CDR3 coding DNA: TGTGCCAGCAGCTTATACCCGGGACTAGCGGCCTACAATGAGCAGTTCTTC. The V and J genes are TRBV11-2 and TRBJ2-1; TRBD2 aligns across 11 bases. V trimming: 2 bases; J trimming: 2 bases; junction bases outside the gene matches: 5. Germline V gives CDR1 SGHAT, CDR2 FQNNGV. CDR3 length: 17 amino acids.

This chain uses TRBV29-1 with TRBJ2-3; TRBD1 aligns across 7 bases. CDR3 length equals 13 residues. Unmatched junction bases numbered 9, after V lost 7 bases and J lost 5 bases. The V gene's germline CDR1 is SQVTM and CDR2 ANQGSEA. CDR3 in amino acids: CSALTGSVDTQYF. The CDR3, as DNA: TGCAGCGCCTTGACAGGGTCGGTAGATACGCAGTATTTT.

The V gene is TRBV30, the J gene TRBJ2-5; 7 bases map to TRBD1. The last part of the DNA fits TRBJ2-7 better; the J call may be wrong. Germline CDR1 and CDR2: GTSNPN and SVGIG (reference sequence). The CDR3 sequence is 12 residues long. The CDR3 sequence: CAWSQGVYEQYF. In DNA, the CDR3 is TGTGCCTGGAGTCAGGGGGTATACGAGCAGTACTTC.

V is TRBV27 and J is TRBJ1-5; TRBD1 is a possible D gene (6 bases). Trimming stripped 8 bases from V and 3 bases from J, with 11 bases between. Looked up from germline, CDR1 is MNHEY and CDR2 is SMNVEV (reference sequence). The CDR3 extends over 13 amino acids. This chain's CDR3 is CASGDRTNQPQHF. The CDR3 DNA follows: TGTGCCAGCGGCGACAGGACCAATCAGCCCCAGCATTTT.

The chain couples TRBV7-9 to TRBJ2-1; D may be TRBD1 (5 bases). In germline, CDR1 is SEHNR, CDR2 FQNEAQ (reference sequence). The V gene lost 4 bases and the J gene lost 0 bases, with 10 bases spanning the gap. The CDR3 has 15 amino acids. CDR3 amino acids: CASSSDRSSYNEQFF. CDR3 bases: TGTGCCAGCAGCTCTGACAGAAGCTCCTACAATGAGCAGTTCTTC.

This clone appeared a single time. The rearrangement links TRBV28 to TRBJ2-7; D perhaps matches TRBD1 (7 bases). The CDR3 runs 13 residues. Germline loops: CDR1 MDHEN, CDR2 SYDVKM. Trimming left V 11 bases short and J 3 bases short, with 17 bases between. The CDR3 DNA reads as TGTGCCTCTAGAGGAGGGGGCCTCTACGAGCAGTACTTC. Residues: CASRGGGLYEQYF.

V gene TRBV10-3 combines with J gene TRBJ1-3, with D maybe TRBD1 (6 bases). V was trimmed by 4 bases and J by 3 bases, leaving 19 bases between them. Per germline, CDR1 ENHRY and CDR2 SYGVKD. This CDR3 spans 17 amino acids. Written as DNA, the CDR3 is TGTGCCATCAGTGGGACCTTCTTACAGGGCCGTGGAAACACCATATATTTT. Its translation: CAISGTFLQGRGNTIYF.

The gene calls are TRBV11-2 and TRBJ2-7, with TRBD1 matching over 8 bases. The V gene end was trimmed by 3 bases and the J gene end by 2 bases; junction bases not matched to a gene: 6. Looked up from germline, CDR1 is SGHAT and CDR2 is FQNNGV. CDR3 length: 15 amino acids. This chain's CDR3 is CASSFQGGQAYEQYF. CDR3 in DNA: TGTGCCAGCAGCTTCCAAGGGGGACAGGCCTACGAGCAGTACTTC.

The CDR3, as DNA: TGTGCCAGCAGTTTGGGGGGAAGCGCCGAGCAGTACTTC. This sequence encodes CASSLGGSAEQYF. The chain links TRBV27 to TRBJ2-7, with D tentatively TRBD2 (6 bases). Per germline, CDR1 MNHEY and CDR2 SMNVEV (reference sequence). V dropped 3 bases and J dropped 6 bases, with 12 bases sitting between them. This CDR3 is built from 13 residues.